What follows are 4 T cell receptor beta chains derived from one specimen sequenced in a study of blood T cell repertoires in COVID-19. Some clones are missing from TCRdb's copy, which holds only in-frame ones; the method was immunoSEQ multiplex PCR. The data hold a few hundred thousand clones, with nearly 90% observed a single time. The specimen was PBMCs or T cells enriched from blood (not recorded which). The source of these receptors is a woman aged 30 to 39 who had recovered from COVID-19.

The CDR3 region is CASGGSAYEQYF. Written as DNA, the CDR3 is TGTGCCAGCGGGGGCAGCGCCTACGAGCAGTACTTC. The V call is TRBV27, the J call TRBJ2-7; the D gene is possibly TRBD1 (6 bases). The V end lost 8 bases, the J end lost 2 bases, and 10 bases lay between the germline ends. The CDR3 spans 12 residues. From germline, CDR1 is MNHEY and CDR2 SMNVEV (reference sequence).

This rearrangement joins TRBV7-9 to TRBJ2-2; D not certain. Trimming took off 0 bases at V and 8 bases at J, with 10 bases between the two ends. Germline V gene lookup returns CDR1 SEHNR and CDR2 FQNEAQ (reference sequence). The CDR3 sequence is 14 residues long. CDR3 sequence: CASSLAINKGELFF. The CDR3 DNA reads as TGTGCCAGCAGCTTAGCGATAAACAAGGGGGAGCTGTTTTTT.

The V call is TRBV9, the J call TRBJ1-5; TRBD1 matches 9 bases. The CDR3 loop spans 16 amino acids. V shed 0 bases, J shed 3 bases, and the junction held 4 bases outside the gene matches. Looked up from germline, CDR1 is SGDLS and CDR2 is YYNGEE. The CDR3 coding sequence is TGTGCCAGCAGCGTAGGGGACAGGGTTAACAATCAGCCCCAGCATTTT. It is translated as CASSVGDRVNNQPQHF.

The V gene is TRBV19, the J gene TRBJ1-3; D not certain. Trimming took off 8 bases at V and 13 bases at J, with 21 bases between the two ends. Germline V CDR1 and CDR2: LNHDA, SQIVND (reference sequence). The CDR3 sequence is 13 residues long. CDR3 sequence reads: CASDESEGTAIYF. The CDR3 nucleotides read TGTGCCAGTGATGAATCGGAGGGAACAGCAATATATTTT.